The 15 T cell receptor beta chains in this list originate from one sample, sequenced in a study of CD8+ T cells in alopecia areata. Extracted RNA was reverse transcribed, and the resulting cDNA served as sequencing template. The assay was immunoSEQ multiplex PCR, and TCRdb's table has in-frame clones only and misses some. The sample carries around 150,000 clones, 75% to 85% recorded once. Specified treatment: oral pan-JAK inhibitor, 5-10 mg twice daily. The sequences come from CD8+ T cells sorted from blood, collected at week 4, from a patient treated with tofacitinib. All receptors come from a human donor with alopecia areata.

This clone has just a few counts. The genes are TRBV7-9 and TRBJ2-3; no definite D call. Trimming shortened V by 5 bases and J by 3 bases, and 9 bases separated the two germline ends. This CDR3 is 13 amino acids long. The germline CDR1 and CDR2 sequences are SEHNR and FQNEAQ (reference sequence). CDR3 loop: CASSPRRTDTQYF. The CDR3 nucleotides read TGTGCCAGCAGCCCCCGTAGAACAGATACGCAGTATTTT.

The chain combines TRBV6-5 with TRBJ2-2; D is perhaps TRBD1 (6 bases). Germline V gene sequence: CDR1 MNHEY, CDR2 SVGAGI. This CDR3 region has 13 residues. Trimming took 6 bases from V and 6 from J, leaving 11 bases between them. CDR3 residues: CASRIGGPGELFF. In DNA form, the CDR3 reads TGTGCCAGCAGAATAGGGGGTCCCGGGGAGCTGTTTTTT.

This chain connects TRBV27 to TRBJ2-1; weak D call: TRBD1 (5 bases). CDR1 MNHEY and CDR2 SMNVEV come from the germline V gene (reference sequence). The CDR3 is 13 residues long. Deletions cut 3 bases from V and 4 bases from J, with 7 bases between. The DNA of the CDR3 is TGTGCCAGCAGTTTCGACAGATACAATGAGCAGTTCTTC. This sequence encodes CASSFDRYNEQFF.

This sequence joins TRBV6-1 and TRBJ2-7, with 8 bases lining up with TRBD1. The germline gives CDR1 MNHNS, CDR2 SASEGT. The CDR3 has 14 residues. V was clipped by 11 bases and J by 6 bases; unmatched bases: 15. The CDR3 DNA reads as TGTGCCTCGATAGGACAGGGCGGTCAGTCCGAGCAGTACTTC. This sequence encodes CASIGQGGQSEQYF.

For the CDR3, the DNA is TGTGCCAGCAGTTACTCGCAGGACAGCTTCTATGGCTACACCTTC. Protein sequence: CASSYSQDSFYGYTF. V is TRBV6-5 and J is TRBJ1-2, with TRBD1 as a possible D gene (6 bases). The CDR3 is 15 amino acids. CDR1 and CDR2 (germline): MNHEY, SVGAGI. V lost 0 bases to trimming and J lost 4 bases, with 12 bases between them.

This clone came up once. The chain joins TRBV29-1 to TRBJ2-5; 8 bases line up with TRBD1. V trimming: 7 bases; J trimming: 5 bases; junction bases outside the gene matches: 6. The CDR3 totals 12 residues. Germline V gene data show CDR1 as SQVTM and CDR2 as ANQGSEA. The CDR3 is CSGQTGEETQYF. Here the CDR3 DNA reads TGCAGCGGGCAGACAGGGGAGGAGACCCAGTACTTC.

The rearrangement uses TRBV7-9 and TRBJ2-7, with D possibly TRBD2 on 6 matching bases. Looked up from germline, CDR1 is SEHNR and CDR2 is FQNEAQ (reference sequence). CDR3 length: 12 amino acids. Trimming took 4 bases from V and 3 from J, leaving 7 bases between them. The CDR3 loop is CASSYGGYEQYF. DNA of the CDR3: TGTGCCAGCAGCTACGGGGGCTACGAGCAGTACTTC.

The chain combines TRBV5-1 with TRBJ2-7; TRBD1 aligns across 10 bases. V was pared by 4 bases and J by 0 bases, with 4 bases of the junction left unmatched. Germline CDR1 and CDR2: SGHRS and YFSETQ. The CDR3 spans 15 residues. CDR3 nucleotide sequence: TGCGCCAGCAGCCCGGACAGGGGGGTCTCCTACGAGCAGTACTTC. Translation gives CASSPDRGVSYEQYF. Full variable domain (remainder filled in from reference TRBV5-1 and TRBJ2-7): KAGVTQTPRYLIKTRGQQVTLSCSPISGHRSVSWYQQTPGQGLQFLFEYFSETQRNKGNFPGRFSGRQFSNSRSEMNVSTLELGDSALYLCASSPDRGVSYEQYFGPGTRLTVT.

The chain uses TRBV6-5 and TRBJ2-1; 8 nucleotides match TRBD1. Germline values: CDR1 MNHEY, CDR2 SVGAGI. J gave up 6 bases and V 10 bases, and 5 bases lay outside the gene matches. The CDR3 spans 12 residues. DNA for the CDR3: TGTGCCACCTGGACAGGGTTCAATGAGCAGTTCTTC. Translated, it gives CATWTGFNEQFF.

The chain combines TRBV7-9 with TRBJ1-2, with D possibly matching TRBD1 (6 bases). CDR1 and CDR2 from the germline V gene are SEHNR and FQNEAQ (reference sequence). CDR3 length equals 14 residues. V lost 6 bases and J lost 4, with 15 bases in between. CDR3 protein: CASSEVQGTYGYTF. CDR3 sequence (DNA): TGTGCCAGCAGTGAGGTGCAGGGGACCTATGGCTACACCTTC.

The rearrangement uses TRBV7-2 and TRBJ2-7; perhaps TRBD1 as D (5 bases). The CDR3 runs 14 residues. Trimming removed 3 bases at V and 2 bases at J, with 11 bases between. CDR1 is SGHTA and CDR2 is FQGNSA in the germline V gene. The CDR3 DNA reads as TGTGCCAGCAGCTTCTTCCCAGGGACCTACGAGCAGTACTTC. This translates into CASSFFPGTYEQYF.

The rearrangement links TRBV7-9 to TRBJ2-6, with D hard to call. The CDR3 has 16 amino acids. Trimming removed 6 bases from V and 4 bases from J, with 16 bases in between. Germline CDR1 is SEHNR and CDR2 is FQNEAQ (reference sequence). The CDR3 DNA follows: TGTGCCAGCAGGCCCTCCCCCACGGCCGGGGCCAACGTCCTGACTTTC. It codes for CASRPSPTAGANVLTF.

This clone was observed a few times. The V call is TRBV7-9, the J call TRBJ2-4; TRBD1 agrees at 8 bases. CDR3 length equals 15 residues. CDR1 and CDR2 from the germline V gene are SEHNR and FQNEAQ (reference sequence). With 0 bases clipped from V and 5 bases from J, the junction kept 3 bases outside the gene matches. The CDR3 region is CASSLAVGQENIQYF. In DNA, the CDR3 is TGTGCCAGCAGCTTAGCCGTGGGACAGGAAAACATTCAGTACTTC.

The chain combines TRBV15 with TRBJ1-1; a weak D match, TRBD1 (5 bases). This CDR3 spans 14 amino acids. The germline V and J ends were trimmed by 5 bases and 4 bases, with 14 bases remaining between them. Germline values: CDR1 LNHNV, CDR2 YYDKDF (reference sequence). The CDR3 sequence is CATSSISGGTEAFF. CDR3 nucleotide sequence: TGTGCCACCAGCTCTATCTCTGGGGGCACTGAAGCTTTCTTT.

This clone was seen once. This chain uses TRBV4-1 with TRBJ2-1, with TRBD1 identical over 7 bases. The CDR3 extends over 14 amino acids. CDR1 is MGHRA and CDR2 is YSYEKL in the germline V gene. With 0 bases clipped from V and 5 bases from J, the junction kept 1 base outside the gene matches. CDR3: CASSQERGHNEQFF. CDR3 bases: TGCGCCAGCAGCCAAGAGAGGGGGCACAATGAGCAGTTCTTC.